The present entry profiles one TCR beta chain with its context. This sample was included in a study of HIV-infected patients and healthy controls. Germline CDR1 reads SGHKS; CDR2 reads YYEKEE (reference sequence). Trimming stripped 1 base from V and 4 bases from J, with 11 bases between. There are 14 residues in the CDR3. MiXCR, applied by TCRdb to the 5' RACE reads, yields one record per CDR3 protein. The sample yields about 67,000 distinct CDR3 sequences, 15% to 20% seen once. The genes are TRBV5-5 and TRBJ1-1, with D possibly matching TRBD1 (6 bases). This sequence originates from a human donor in good health. The sequencing sample was made of CD4+ T cells from blood. The CDR3 DNA reads as TGTGCCAGCAGCTTGTGGGGAGGGGGCACTGAAGCTTTCTTT. Amino acid sequence: CASSLWGGGTEAFF.